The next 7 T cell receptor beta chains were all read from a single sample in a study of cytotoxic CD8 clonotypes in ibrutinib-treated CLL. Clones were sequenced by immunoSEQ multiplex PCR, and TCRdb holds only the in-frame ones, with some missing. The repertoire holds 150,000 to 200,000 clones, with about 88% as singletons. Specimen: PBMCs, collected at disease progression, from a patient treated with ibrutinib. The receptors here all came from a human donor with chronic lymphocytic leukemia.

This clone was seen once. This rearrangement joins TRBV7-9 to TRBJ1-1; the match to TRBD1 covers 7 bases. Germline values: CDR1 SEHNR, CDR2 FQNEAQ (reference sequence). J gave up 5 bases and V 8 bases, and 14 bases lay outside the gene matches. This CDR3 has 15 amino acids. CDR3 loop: CASATGSRVRTEAFF. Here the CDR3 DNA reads TGTGCCAGCGCGACAGGGAGTAGGGTAAGGACTGAAGCTTTCTTT.

CDR3 DNA sequence: TGTGCCAGCAGTGCCCCAAGAGGGAGAGCGGGAGTCCCCCACGAGCAGTACTTC. This encodes CASSAPRGRAGVPHEQYF. This chain connects TRBV2 to TRBJ2-7; 8 bases map to TRBD2. The CDR3 covers 18 residues. The germline gives CDR1 SNHLY, CDR2 FYNNEI. V was pared by 4 bases and J by 5 bases, with 19 bases of the junction left unmatched.

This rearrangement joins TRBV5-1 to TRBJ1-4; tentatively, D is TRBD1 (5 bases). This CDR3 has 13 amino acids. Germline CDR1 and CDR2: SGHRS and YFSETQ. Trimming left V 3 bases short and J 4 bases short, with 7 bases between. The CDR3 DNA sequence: TGCGCCAGCAGCTGGGGCGATAATGAAAAACTGTTTTTT. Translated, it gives CASSWGDNEKLFF.

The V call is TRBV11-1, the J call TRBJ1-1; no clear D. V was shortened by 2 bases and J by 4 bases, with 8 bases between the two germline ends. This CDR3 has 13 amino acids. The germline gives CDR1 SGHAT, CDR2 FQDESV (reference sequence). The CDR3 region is CASSLRLGTEAFF. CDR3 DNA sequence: TGTGCCAGCAGCTTACGATTGGGCACTGAAGCTTTCTTT. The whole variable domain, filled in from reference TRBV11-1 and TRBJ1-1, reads EAEVAQSPRYKITEKSQAVAFWCDPISGHATLYWYRQILGQGPELLVQFQDESVVDDSQLPKDRFSAERLKGVDSTLKIQPAELGDSAMYLCASSLRLGTEAFFGQGTRLTVV.

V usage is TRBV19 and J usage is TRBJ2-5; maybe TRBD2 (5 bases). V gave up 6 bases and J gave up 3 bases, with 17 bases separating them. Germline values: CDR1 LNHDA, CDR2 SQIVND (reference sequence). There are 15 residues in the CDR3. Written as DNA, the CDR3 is TGTGCCAGTAGCGGGGTCCGAAAGGAGGAAGAGACCCAGTACTTC. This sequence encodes CASSGVRKEEETQYF.

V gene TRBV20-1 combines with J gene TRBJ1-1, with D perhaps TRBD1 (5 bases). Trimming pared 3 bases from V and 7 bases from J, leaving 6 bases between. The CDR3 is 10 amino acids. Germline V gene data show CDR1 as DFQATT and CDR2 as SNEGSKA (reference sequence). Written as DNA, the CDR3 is TGCAGTGCTAGTACAGGTGAAGCTTTCTTT. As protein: CSASTGEAFF.

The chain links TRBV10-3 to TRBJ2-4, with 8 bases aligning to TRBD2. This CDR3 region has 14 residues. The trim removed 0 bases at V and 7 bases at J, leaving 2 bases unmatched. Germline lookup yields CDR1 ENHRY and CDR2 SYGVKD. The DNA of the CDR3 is TGTGCCATCAGTGAGTCCGGGAGGGACAACATTCAGTACTTC. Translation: CAISESGRDNIQYF.